The entry below describes one T cell receptor beta chain. This clone is assessed as medium-sized (0.01 to 0.1%). The clone's antigen remains unknown. There are no base qualities to consult, and no much larger clone falls within one base. Other DNA sequences of this sample code for an identical CDR3. The V and J ends are trimmed by 2 bases and 4 bases, leaving 9 bases between them. Based on the germline V gene, the CDR1 and CDR2 sequences are MDHEN and SYDVKM. The CDR3 covers 14 residues, taking in both the cysteine and the phenylalanine. Only the CDR3 part of the read is kept: 42 bases, read in frame from the first base. This record belongs to a study of sequential checkpoint blockade in melanoma (dated by TCRdb to between 2018 and 2020). For the wider study: Patients were randomized 1:1 to first-line nivolumab followed by ipilimumab (arm A) or ipilimumab followed by nivolumab (arm B). Maintenance nivolumab was given following each of the two trial sequences. Results the study describes overall, beyond this receptor: Validation of the response-prediction model combining TCR metrics and mutation burden is needed in larger, independent patient cohorts.

The immunoSEQ Assay was used to immunosequence TCRbeta CDR3 regions from genomic DNA. Before high-throughput sequencing, genomic DNA was amplified using bias-controlled multiplex PCR. The authors processed their data as follows. To quantify the absolute abundance of each unique TCRbeta CDR3 region, the sequences were collapsed and filtered. Clonality was defined as 1 minus Pielou's evenness and was calculated using productive rearrangements only. A previously published method was used to identify clones with significantly greater frequencies in on-treatment samples than in baseline samples. The source is immuneACCESS, and TCRdb retained only in-frame sequences with V and J called. Part of the clones is not carried over; for the studies checked, unresolved V genes explain less than half of this, and the remainder is unexplained. V and J calls and clone size are copied from that table; D and trimming were computed from the DNA. This sample holds around 12,000 clones; roughly 65% were observed only once. The leading ten clones occupy 22% of the sample.

What this sample's treatment or condition label stands for: randomized to nivolumab then ipilimumab (arm A) or the reverse (arm B). None of the trial patients had been given prior DNA-damaging chemotherapy. On a FACS Aria II flow cytometer, live CD3+CD8+ cells that were negative for CD19 and CD56 were sorted from thawed PBMCs. The samples were obtained from melanoma patients enrolled in CheckMate 064, an open-label, randomized phase II trial testing sequential checkpoint blockade. Leukapheresis was used to collect peripheral blood mononuclear cells, which were then purified with Ficoll-Paque and frozen in human serum with roughly 9.8% DMSO. Immediately after sorting, the purity of the sorted blood CD3+CD8+ cells was confirmed to be >98%, and DNA was then extracted.

The sequencing used CD8+ T cells sorted from blood (inferred from file names), collected from a patient given nivolumab and ipilimumab in sequence. The TCR originated in a human donor with melanoma. In this chain, TRBV28 is recombined with TRBJ1-5, with an unclear D gene assignment. The DNA sequence is as follows: TGTGCCAGCAGTTTAGGGCAGCTAAATCAGCCCCAGCATTTT. Translation gives CASSLGQLNQPQHF.